One and the same sample provided the 32 T cell receptor beta chains below, sequenced in a study of blood T cell repertoires in COVID-19. TCRdb keeps only in-frame clones here, not all; method: immunoSEQ multiplex PCR. The sample records more than 300,000 clones, almost 90% being singletons. Material for sequencing was peripheral blood. These receptors were taken from a woman in her seventies with COVID-19, enrolled during active disease.

The chain is built from TRBV18 and TRBJ1-2; 7 bases match TRBD1. V lost 1 base to trimming and J lost 4 bases; unmatched junction nucleotides: 3. Germline assignment: CDR1 KGHSH and CDR2 LQKENI. CDR3 length: 14 residues. CDR3 protein: CASSPQDRIYGYTF. The CDR3 DNA follows: TGTGCCAGCTCACCACAGGACAGGATCTATGGCTACACCTTC.

CDR3 in amino acids: CASSLVTGSNEKLFF. CDR3 bases: TGCGCCAGCAGCTTGGTAACAGGGTCTAATGAAAAACTGTTTTTT. This sequence joins TRBV5-1 and TRBJ1-4; tentatively, D is TRBD1 (6 bases). CDR1 and CDR2 from the germline V gene are SGHRS and YFSETQ. CDR3 length equals 15 residues. V lost 0 bases to trimming and J lost 3 bases, with 9 bases between them.

The chain links TRBV7-9 to TRBJ1-1, with no clear D. CDR1 is SEHNR and CDR2 is FQNEAQ in the germline V gene (reference sequence). The CDR3 consists of 14 residues. V lost 1 base to trimming and J lost 1 base, with 7 bases between them. For the CDR3, the DNA is TGTGCCAGCAGCTTAGGGCCTGGGAACACTGAAGCTTTCTTT. It is translated as CASSLGPGNTEAFF. The complete variable domain, with remaining parts taken from reference TRBV7-9 and TRBJ1-1, reads DTGVSQNPRHKITKRGQNVTFRCDPISEHNRLYWYRQTLGQGPEFLTYFQNEAQLEKSRLLSDRFSAERPKGSFSTLEIQRTEQGDSAMYLCASSLGPGNTEAFFGQGTRLTVV.

This clone has just one count. This chain joins TRBV6-5 and TRBJ2-7; D gene unclear. Trimming removed 7 bases at V and 2 bases at J, with 15 bases between. The CDR3 sequence is 14 residues long. Germline V gene data show CDR1 as MNHEY and CDR2 as SVGAGI. CDR3 nucleotide sequence: TGTGCCAGCACCAGCCGACAAGGCACCTACGAGCAGTACTTC. Its protein is CASTSRQGTYEQYF.

The chain couples TRBV27 to TRBJ2-7; TRBD2 might be the D (5 bases). Trimming took 5 bases from V and 6 from J, leaving 14 bases between them. Germline CDR1 is MNHEY and CDR2 is SMNVEV (reference sequence). The CDR3 has 13 residues. For the CDR3, the DNA is TGTGCCAGCAGTCCCTTGGAGGTGGGCGAGCAGTACTTC. Its protein product is CASSPLEVGEQYF.

The gene calls are TRBV24-1 and TRBJ2-2; 9 bases line up with TRBD1. The CDR3 covers 17 residues. Looked up from germline, CDR1 is KGHDR and CDR2 is SFDVKD. V was clipped by 3 bases and J by 7 bases; unmatched bases: 11. CDR3 residues: CATSDKRARQGGGELFF. For the CDR3, the DNA is TGTGCCACCAGTGATAAACGTGCTCGACAGGGGGGCGGGGAGCTGTTTTTT.

This chain connects TRBV9 to TRBJ2-5; 10 positions match TRBD2. V shed 4 bases and J 1 base; nucleotides not matched to a gene: 4. CDR3 size: 15 residues. Germline V gene sequence: CDR1 SGDLS, CDR2 YYNGEE. DNA for the CDR3: TGTGCCAGCAGCAAAAGCGGGGGGGTCCAAGAGACCCAGTACTTC. Its protein is CASSKSGGVQETQYF. Full variable domain (outside the CDR3, taken from reference TRBV9 and TRBJ2-5): DSGVTQTPKHLITATGQRVTLRCSPRSGDLSVYWYQQSLDQGLQFLIQYYNGEERAKGNILERFSAQQFPDLHSELNLSSLELGDSALYFCASSKSGGVQETQYFGPGTRLLVL.

The chain joins TRBV9 to TRBJ1-6; D call uncertain. CDR1 and CDR2 (germline): SGDLS, YYNGEE. V dropped 0 bases and J dropped 8 bases, with 12 bases sitting between them. The CDR3 contains 15 residues. CDR3 region: CASSVDGDTYSPLHF. The CDR3 bases are TGTGCCAGCAGCGTAGACGGAGATACCTATTCACCCCTCCACTTT.

The V call is TRBV5-1, the J call TRBJ1-1; the D is unclear. V was shortened by 4 bases and J by 0 bases, with 7 bases between the two germline ends. This CDR3 has 13 residues. Germline CDR1 and CDR2: SGHRS and YFSETQ. The CDR3 here is CASSRELNTEAFF. The CDR3 DNA follows: TGCGCCAGCAGCCGGGAGTTGAACACTGAAGCTTTCTTT.

This sequence joins TRBV19 and TRBJ2-6; 10 nucleotides align to TRBD1. V was pared by 9 bases and J by 2 bases, with 10 bases of the junction left unmatched. Germline CDR1 LNHDA, CDR2 SQIVND (reference sequence). The CDR3 extends over 17 amino acids. As DNA, the CDR3 is TGTGCCAGCGACCCGACAGGGGGCGCGACTGGGGCCAACGTCCTGACTTTC. Its protein is CASDPTGGATGANVLTF.

This clone was seen more than once but under ten times. The rearrangement joins TRBV6-5 to TRBJ1-4, with 7 bases aligning to TRBD1. The length of the CDR3 is 14 residues. Germline V CDR1 and CDR2: MNHEY, SVGAGI. The V and J ends lost 6 bases and 7 bases, in that order; junction bases with no gene match: 8. The CDR3 coding sequence is TGTGCCAGCAGGGTTGACAGGGTTGGTGAAAAACTGTTTTTT. Residues: CASRVDRVGEKLFF.

The rearrangement links TRBV19 to TRBJ1-2; the match to TRBD1 covers 7 bases. The CDR3 runs 16 residues. CDR1 and CDR2 (germline): LNHDA, SQIVND (reference sequence). V dropped 1 base and J dropped 4; count of bases not matched to a gene: 9. The CDR3 loop is CASSIVPSTGIYGYTF. Here the CDR3 DNA reads TGTGCCAGTAGTATAGTCCCCTCGACAGGGATCTATGGCTACACCTTC.

This clone has just one count. The DNA of the CDR3 is TGTGCCAGCAGTGAACCGGGACAGAGCTATGGCTACACCTTC. Amino acid sequence: CASSEPGQSYGYTF. The chain uses TRBV6-1 and TRBJ1-2; 7 bases agree with TRBD1. From germline, CDR1 is MNHNS and CDR2 SASEGT. The CDR3 covers 14 residues. With 2 bases clipped from V and 4 bases from J, the junction kept 4 bases outside the gene matches.

A single count supports this clone. This chain joins TRBV24-1 and TRBJ1-2; D unclear. Deletions cut 3 bases from V and 0 bases from J, with 10 bases between. Germline V CDR1 and CDR2: KGHDR, SFDVKD. The CDR3 is 15 residues long. CDR3 in DNA: TGTGCCACCAGTGATAGCAGACAAGCTAACTATGGCTACACCTTC. This encodes CATSDSRQANYGYTF.

A few counts support this clone. This sequence joins TRBV2 and TRBJ2-2; D remains ambiguous. The CDR3 extends over 15 amino acids. Germline values: CDR1 SNHLY, CDR2 FYNNEI. Deletions cut 6 bases from V and 2 bases from J, with 13 bases between. The chain's CDR3 is CASRIRQVNTGELFF. In nucleotides, the CDR3 is TGTGCCAGCAGGATTCGGCAGGTTAACACCGGGGAGCTGTTTTTT.

CDR3 coding DNA: TGTGCCAGCAGCAACAGTAACAGGGGCCCGTTTCTCAATCAGCCCCAGCATTTT. It encodes CASSNSNRGPFLNQPQHF. V is TRBV21-1 and J is TRBJ1-5; the tabulated D call, TRBD1, remains unverified against the DNA. TRBV21-1 is a known pseudogene. This CDR3 has 18 amino acids.

The chain employs TRBV15 and TRBJ2-7, with TRBD2 as a possible D gene (6 bases). The CDR3 consists of 15 residues. V was trimmed by 3 bases and J by 3 bases, leaving 15 bases between them. The germline CDR1 and CDR2 sequences are LNHNV and YYDKDF (reference sequence). The CDR3 region is CATSSIRTGLYEQYF. As DNA, the CDR3 is TGTGCCACCAGCAGCATTAGGACGGGACTCTACGAGCAGTACTTC.

V gene TRBV6-4 combines with J gene TRBJ1-2; 9 bases map to TRBD1. The CDR3 contains 14 residues. The ends lost 6 bases at V and 1 base at J; junction bases unmatched: 3. CDR1 and CDR2 from the germline V gene are MRHNA and SNTAGT. The CDR3: CASSQDRGNYGYTF. CDR3 in DNA: TGTGCCAGCAGCCAGGACAGGGGTAACTATGGCTACACCTTC.

As concerns this clone: This specimen includes other DNA sequences encoding the same CDR3. V usage is TRBV9 and J usage is TRBJ2-5, with D tentatively TRBD2 (5 bases). The CDR3 is made up of 14 amino acids. V was cut by 0 bases and J by 4 bases, with 10 bases left in between. Germline lookup yields CDR1 SGDLS and CDR2 YYNGEE. In DNA form, the CDR3 reads TGTGCCAGCAGCGTAGGGCTAGCAGGAGAGACCCAGTACTTC. Amino acid sequence: CASSVGLAGETQYF. Combining the CDR3 with reference TRBV9 and TRBJ2-5 gives the whole variable domain DSGVTQTPKHLITATGQRVTLRCSPRSGDLSVYWYQQSLDQGLQFLIQYYNGEERAKGNILERFSAQQFPDLHSELNLSSLELGDSALYFCASSVGLAGETQYFGPGTRLLVL.

The V and J genes are TRBV28 and TRBJ1-1, with unresolved D. The CDR3 is made up of 14 amino acids. Trimming cost V 3 bases and J 0 bases, with 8 bases left between them. The germline CDR1 and CDR2 sequences are MDHEN and SYDVKM. The CDR3 DNA reads as TGTGCCAGCAGTTTCCAGGATATGAACACTGAAGCTTTCTTT. Its protein is CASSFQDMNTEAFF.

The V and J genes are TRBV11-2 and TRBJ2-2; D is possibly TRBD2 (5 bases). Germline CDR1 and CDR2: SGHAT and FQNNGV. CDR3 length: 17 residues. V was clipped by 0 bases and J by 0 bases, with 11 bases between them. The DNA of the CDR3 is TGTGCCAGCAGCTTAGATTTGGCACTAGCGAACACCGGGGAGCTGTTTTTT. This sequence encodes CASSLDLALANTGELFF.

V and J are TRBV18 and TRBJ1-2; no clear D gene. Per the germline V gene, CDR1 is KGHSH and CDR2 is LQKENI. The CDR3 is made up of 16 amino acids. The V end lost 3 bases, the J end lost 4 bases, and 18 bases lay between the germline ends. This chain's CDR3 is CASSPPRQRTLYGYTF. The CDR3 nucleotides are TGTGCCAGCTCACCCCCGCGTCAGCGGACCCTCTATGGCTACACCTTC.

The rearrangement joins TRBV28 to TRBJ2-7, with 8 bases matching TRBD1. Germline V gene lookup returns CDR1 MDHEN and CDR2 SYDVKM. The CDR3 has 13 amino acids. The trim removed 5 bases at V and 3 bases at J, leaving 3 bases unmatched. CDR3 protein: CASSKQGVYEQYF. Here the CDR3 DNA reads TGTGCCAGCAGTAAACAGGGGGTCTACGAGCAGTACTTC.

V and J are TRBV9 and TRBJ2-5; TRBD2 matches at 10 bases. The CDR3 length is 16 residues. CDR1 and CDR2 from the germline V gene are SGDLS and YYNGEE. Trimming cost V 3 bases and J 5 bases; bases outside gene matches: 10. The CDR3 loop reads CASSADSGGRPETQYF. The CDR3 DNA reads TGTGCCAGCAGCGCCGATAGCGGGGGGCGCCCGGAGACCCAGTACTTC.

The CDR3 DNA sequence: TGTGCCAGCAGCGGGGAGGAGGGCACTGAAGCTTTCTTT. It encodes CASSGEEGTEAFF. The gene calls are TRBV6-4 and TRBJ1-1; D is ambiguous. Germline assignment: CDR1 MRHNA and CDR2 SNTAGT. V lost 6 bases and J lost 4, with 12 bases in between. The CDR3 is 13 amino acids.

DNA of the CDR3: TGTGCCAGTAGTTACAGGGAAAACACTGAAGCTTTCTTT. Translated, it gives CASSYRENTEAFF. The genes are TRBV19 and TRBJ1-1, with D perhaps TRBD1 (6 bases). Trimming took off 5 bases at V and 2 bases at J, with 9 bases between the two ends. From germline, CDR1 is LNHDA and CDR2 SQIVND (reference sequence). The CDR3 has 13 amino acids.

With regard to this clone: In the same sample, other DNA sequences code for this CDR3. CDR3 amino acids: CATSDTTGGNTEAFF. The CDR3 coding sequence is TGTGCCACCAGTGATACTACAGGGGGTAACACTGAAGCTTTCTTT. The chain has TRBV24-1 and TRBJ1-1; 8 bases align to TRBD1. Looked up from germline, CDR1 is KGHDR and CDR2 is SFDVKD. Unmatched junction bases numbered 4, after V lost 3 bases and J lost 2 bases. CDR3 size: 15 residues.

The genes are TRBV12-3 or TRBV12-4 and TRBJ1-1; D perhaps matches TRBD1 (6 bases). The CDR3 contains 12 residues. Deletions cut 1 base from V and 11 bases from J, with 11 bases between. CDR3 in DNA: TGTGCCAGCAGTTTAGGAGGGACATCGGCTTTCTTT. Translation gives CASSLGGTSAFF.

This clone was observed once. The V gene is TRBV6-6, the J gene TRBJ2-6, with TRBD2 matching over 10 bases. V gave up 5 bases and J gave up 0 bases; unmatched junction bases: 13. CDR3 length: 20 residues. Per the germline V gene, CDR1 is MNHNY and CDR2 is SVGAGI (reference sequence). The CDR3 nucleotides are TGTGCCAGCAGTCTTGATAGGGCTAGCGGGGGACCCTCTGGGGCCAACGTCCTGACTTTC. Its protein is CASSLDRASGGPSGANVLTF.

A single count supports this clone. The chain employs TRBV6-5 and TRBJ1-4; D unclear. V gave up 8 bases and J gave up 4 bases, with 8 bases separating them. In germline, CDR1 is MNHEY, CDR2 SVGAGI. CDR3 length equals 12 residues. The CDR3 bases are TGTGCCAGCGCCCGGGTTAATGAAAAACTGTTTTTT. Translated: CASARVNEKLFF.

The chain links TRBV7-2 to TRBJ2-3; 7 positions match TRBD2. This CDR3 contains 16 residues. Germline CDR1 reads SGHTA; CDR2 reads FQGNSA. The V segment lost 5 bases and the J segment 4 bases; nucleotides outside the gene matches: 12. In DNA, the CDR3 is TGTGCCAGCAGCCCTATAGCGGGCGCTATCTCAGATACGCAGTATTTT. Translation: CASSPIAGAISDTQYF.

The CDR3 spells CASSPRGGKINEQFF. CDR3 sequence (DNA): TGTGCCAGCAGCCCGCGGGGGGGTAAAATAAATGAGCAGTTCTTC. This chain links TRBV5-4 with TRBJ2-1; 9 bases align to TRBD2. Germline trimming cut 4 bases from V and 7 bases from J; bases unmatched to any gene: 9. The CDR3 is 15 amino acids. Germline V gene sequence: CDR1 SGHNT, CDR2 YYREEE (reference sequence).